Reported below is one T cell receptor (beta chain). The germline V gene encodes CDR1 SGHDN and CDR2 FVKESK. V lost 5 bases, J lost 9 bases, and 14 bases lay in between. CDR3 length: 13 residues. This sample was included in a study of blood T cell repertoires in COVID-19. In the original workflow: Estimated nucleated cell counts came from reference gene primer amplification. Only in-frame clones appear in the TCRdb table, and some are missing; sequencing was by immunoSEQ multiplex PCR. Clonal size and the V and J genes are those of that table, whereas D and trimming came from the DNA. This sample has approximately 70,000 clones, with approximately 90% found just once.

V and J are TRBV14 and TRBJ2-1, with a weak D call TRBD2 (6 bases). The sample consisted of peripheral blood. The clonotype originates from a human donor in a cohort sampled during active COVID-19. CDR3 in DNA: TGTGCCAGCAGCTATCGGGAGTTGGGTGAGCAGTTCTTC. It is translated as CASSYRELGEQFF.